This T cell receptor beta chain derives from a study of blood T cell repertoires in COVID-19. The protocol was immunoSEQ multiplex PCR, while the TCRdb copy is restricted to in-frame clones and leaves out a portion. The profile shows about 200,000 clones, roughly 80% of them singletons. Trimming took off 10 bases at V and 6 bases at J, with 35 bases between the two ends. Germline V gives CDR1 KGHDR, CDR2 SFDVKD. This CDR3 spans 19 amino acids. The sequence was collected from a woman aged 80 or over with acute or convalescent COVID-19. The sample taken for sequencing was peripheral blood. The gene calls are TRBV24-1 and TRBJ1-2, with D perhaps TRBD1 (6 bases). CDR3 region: CATTYRSRQAGLFPNGYTF. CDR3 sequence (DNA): TGTGCCACAACCTATCGCAGTCGACAGGCAGGTTTGTTTCCTAATGGCTACACCTTC.